Below, 8 T cell receptor beta chains from the same sample are listed, as sequenced in a study of kidney transplant recipient with SARS-CoV-2 infection. TCRdb re-called the reads through MiXCR, storing one row per CDR3 protein. The table records 200,000 to 300,000 distinct CDR3 sequences, about 28% of them present only once. Specimen: a blood sample, collected at baseline and on roughly day 120 from a kidney transplant recipient. These receptors all stem from a male patient aged 30 to 40 who had COVID-19 and was a kidney transplant recipient. The T cells may come from the graft donor.

This clonotype was detected ten times or more. The chain joins TRBV6-1 to TRBJ2-7, with a tentative D call TRBD2 (6 bases). V gave up 2 bases and J gave up 3 bases, with 14 bases separating them. From germline, CDR1 is MNHNS and CDR2 SASEGT. The CDR3 runs 15 residues. This chain's CDR3 is CASSESAGTYYEQYF. The CDR3 DNA follows: TGTGCCAGCAGTGAAAGCGCTGGGACTTACTACGAGCAGTACTTC.

This clonotype was counted between two and nine times. The chain employs TRBV10-2 and TRBJ1-6; D gene ambiguous. The CDR3 contains 13 residues. Per the germline V gene, CDR1 is WSHSY and CDR2 is SAAADI. V shed 3 bases and J shed 10 bases, with 10 bases lying between them. CDR3 sequence reads: CASSDAGLSPLHF. The CDR3 DNA sequence: TGCGCCAGCAGTGACGCCGGATTATCACCCCTCCACTTT.

The chain employs TRBV30 and TRBJ1-1; 9 bases align to TRBD1. Germline V CDR1 and CDR2: GTSNPN, SVGIG (reference sequence). After removal of 6 bases from V and 6 bases from J, the junction contained 8 bases not matched to a gene. The CDR3 consists of 13 residues. CDR3 sequence (DNA): TGTGCCTGTGCGGACAGGGGAGAAGCTGAAGCTTTCTTT. This encodes CACADRGEAEAFF. Full variable domain (rest looked up from reference TRBV30 and TRBJ1-1): SQTIHQWPATLVQPVGSPLSLECTVEGTSNPNLYWYRQAAGRGLQLLFYSVGIGQISSEVPQNLSASRPQDRQFILSSKKLLLSDSGFYLCACADRGEAEAFFGQGTRLTVV.

About this clonotype itself: A much more abundant neighbour one base away suggests this may be a read error. The chain couples TRBV20-1 to TRBJ2-7; possible D gene TRBD2, 6 bases. V lost 2 bases to trimming and J lost 7 bases, with 21 bases between them. Germline loops: CDR1 DFQATT, CDR2 SNEGSKA (reference sequence). This CDR3 contains 15 residues. The CDR3 DNA is TGCAGTGCTAGAACCCCGACACCCTCGGGGGAAGAGCAGTACTTC. This gives the protein CSARTPTPSGEEQYF.

This clonotype appeared many times. This sequence joins TRBV24-1 and TRBJ2-7; TRBD1 aligns across 9 bases. The V and J ends lost 4 bases and 6 bases, in that order; junction bases with no gene match: 9. Germline values: CDR1 KGHDR, CDR2 SFDVKD. The CDR3 has 15 amino acids. CDR3: CATSETGTGRREQYF. The CDR3, as DNA: TGTGCCACCAGTGAAACCGGGACAGGGAGACGCGAGCAGTACTTC.

This clonotype was counted between two and nine times. The chain is built from TRBV18 and TRBJ2-6; D uncertain. This CDR3 spans 15 amino acids. V gave up 2 bases and J gave up 0 bases, with 5 bases separating them. Looked up from germline, CDR1 is KGHSH and CDR2 is LQKENI. The DNA of the CDR3 is TGTGCCAGCTCACCAAATTACTCTGGGGCCAACGTCCTGACTTTC. Its protein is CASSPNYSGANVLTF.

The table lists this clonotype with many counts. This chain connects TRBV6-6 to TRBJ1-2; D is ambiguous. Trimming took 5 bases from V and 4 from J, leaving 23 bases between them. Germline lookup yields CDR1 MNHNY and CDR2 SVGAGI (reference sequence). The CDR3 spans 17 residues. CDR3 loop: CASSKFIGGRKTYGYTF. CDR3 in DNA: TGTGCCAGCAGTAAGTTTATAGGTGGGAGAAAGACCTATGGCTACACCTTC.

This clonotype was counted at least ten times. The rearrangement joins TRBV28 to TRBJ2-5, with 7 bases lining up with TRBD1. The junction had 5 bases not matched to a gene; V was cut back by 3 bases and J by 1 base. CDR3 length: 15 residues. The V gene's germline CDR1 is MDHEN and CDR2 SYDVKM. The CDR3 bases are TGTGCCAGCAGTTTTAGTTCAGGGGGCCAAGAGACCCAGTACTTC. Its protein is CASSFSSGGQETQYF.